A selection of T cell receptor beta chains follows, all from one sample in a study of control samples from healthy donors and cancer patients. Generated by immunoSEQ multiplex PCR, the TCRdb table keeps only in-frame clones and is missing some. The sample lists about 130,000 clones; about 91% were seen once. The sample taken for sequencing was blood. The origin of the receptors is a young man in good health. Each CDR3 is given without its conserved first and last residue. The D gene is left open where the match is weak.

-	TRBV7-9	ASSLDGQETQY
-	TRBV29-1	SVVSKLSTDTQY
-	TRBV27	ASSLSASYGYT
TRBD1	TRBV29-1	SDDRGGHTQY
-	TRBV5-4	ASSLGRGREETQY
-	TRBV10-3	AISEGDAGNQPQH
-	TRBV15	ATSRVLDAEAF
TRBD1	TRBV19	ASSPADRVSYEQY
-	TRBV6-4	ASSAGDTDTQY
TRBD1	TRBV5-1	ASSLWDRANSPLH
-	TRBV10-3	AISEDSIDTEAF
TRBD1	TRBV7-9	ASSLERTGVTSNQPQH
-	TRBV11-2	ASSLHGTDTQY
-	TRBV21-1	ARRKRDTYQPQH
TRBD1	TRBV27	ASSSSSRDSSNYGYT
TRBD1	TRBV6-1	ASSEAGPGTGGGHGYT
-	TRBV4-1	ASSQVEWGSWSNQPQH
TRBD2	TRBV19	ASSAGLAGAYTDTQY
-	TRBV29-1	SVEPPSRGILNTEAF
TRBD1	TRBV11-2	ASSLGTGGFGYT
-	TRBV7-3	ASSPHLDRTRTHTQY
TRBD1	TRBV29-1	SVWTGFNQPQH
TRBD1	TRBV12-5	ASGLVGTGVHEQY
-	TRBV27	ASSLLAAGQPQH
TRBD2	TRBV27	ASSSFQRGLIYEQY
-	TRBV27	ASNALQGNTGELF
-	TRBV6-5	ASSYDRGAEAF
-	TRBV29-1	SVEARPNYGYT
TRBD1	TRBV5-4	ASSKGGGTGVRAGNTIY
TRBD1	TRBV4-1	ASSQQANRGLNTEAF
TRBD1	TRBV7-3	ASSSAGNRGDTEAF
-	TRBV30	AWRFYAANYGYT
-	TRBV9	ASSVAGYNNEKLF
-	TRBV5-1	ASSWGTADLGEPQH
TRBD1	TRBV24-1	ATSGSRGSSYNEQF
-	TRBV11-2	ASSSRGFTNEKLF
TRBD1	TRBV6-1	ASSEEGTASYGYT
TRBD1	TRBV7-2	ASSGHRGLLSNQPQH
TRBD2	TRBV24-1	ATSDTGGNNEQF
TRBD1	TRBV5-1	ASSFGDRETNGYT
-	TRBV4-1	ASSPTAAQADEKLF
-	TRBV15	ATSRDQENQPQH